This T cell receptor beta chain was profiled in a study of blood T cell repertoires in COVID-19 (dated by TCRdb to 2018 to 2021). Broadly, across the study: The collaborator samples originated in the United States, Italy and Spain and spanned the acute and convalescent phases of COVID-19. Where available, HLA class I and class II types were obtained from metadata supplied by the sample provider rather than from assay-based typing. Samples came from the ongoing ImmuneRACE study (first 160 participants) plus 1,254 subjects from 6 global collaborators. The dataset comprised deeply sampled blood TCRbeta repertoires from subjects exposed to, actively infected with, or recovered from COVID-19. The repertoires were released in a freely available public database intended as a resource for research on the immune response to SARS-CoV-2. Sample metadata almost always included a de-identified subject ID, COVID-19 status, age in years and sex. The material from the prospective study consisted of cDNA or gDNA derived from T cells, B-cell-depleted T cells, or PBMCs. What the study reported, not specific to this receptor: The amount of clinical and demographic metadata varied by source and participant and was provided uncurated.

V is reduced by 1 base and J by 5 bases, leaving a spacing of 21 bases between them. For CDR1 and CDR2, the germline V gene lists SGHAT and FQNNGV. The CDR3 starts with the cysteine, ends with the phenylalanine, and has 17 residues. Just CDR3 DNA is preserved here, 51 bases in frame from base 1. TCRbeta CDR3 regions were amplified from genomic DNA using the immunoSEQ Assay, a bias-controlled multiplex PCR. The study's own analysis went as follows. Within the assay, amplification of reference gene primers was used to estimate how many nucleated cells each sample contained. Sequence reads were collapsed and filtered to measure the absolute abundance of every unique TCRbeta CDR3 rearrangement. For each sample, productive Simpson clonality was calculated as the square root of Simpson's diversity index over productive rearrangements. TCRdb stores this immuneACCESS table with in-frame sequences only. Part of the clones is absent; in the studies checked, under half of the shortfall reflects unresolved V genes, and no reason is known for the rest. From that table come the V and J calls and clone size; the DNA was used to work out D and trimming. The table for this sample lists roughly 200,000 clones; around 84% of them were counted only once. The ten largest clones represent approximately 10% of the sample.

One collaborating source in Seattle enrolled patients during active infection and followed them longitudinally through the course of disease. Collaborating institutions collected whole blood in K2EDTA tubes following their own protocols. For TCRbeta analysis, collaborators shipped samples as frozen whole blood, isolated PBMCs, or DNA extracted from either of those sample types. Concerning this clone: No cognate antigen has been identified for it. Per-nucleotide qualities are absent, and no much larger clonotype sits a single base away.

The sequence came from an elderly woman with COVID-19, enrolled during active disease. Sample: peripheral blood. The chain uses TRBV11-2 and TRBJ2-7; perhaps TRBD1 is the D gene, with 5 bases matching. The base sequence is TGTGCCAGCAGCTTAGGACCCCCGCGACAGACTGAAAACGAGCAGTACTTC. It encodes CASSLGPPRQTENEQYF.